What follows are 3 T cell receptor beta chains derived from one specimen sequenced in a study of T cell responses to AZD1222 COVID-19 vaccine. Assay used: immunoSEQ multiplex PCR; TCRdb lists only in-frame clones, some missing. The repertoire holds about 120,000 clones, with 91% as singletons. The specimen was peripheral blood, collected on day 0 of AZD1222 vaccination. All receptors come from an adult in good health.

This clone showed up just once. The chain couples TRBV7-8 to TRBJ2-1, with D perhaps matching TRBD1 (5 bases). Germline-derived CDR1 and CDR2 are SGHVS and FQNEAQ. V lost 0 bases, J lost 7 bases, and 7 bases lay in between. This CDR3 has 13 amino acids. The CDR3 is CASSLAQGNEQFF. CDR3 DNA sequence: TGTGCCAGCAGCTTAGCGCAGGGAAATGAGCAGTTCTTC.

The chain joins TRBV29-1 to TRBJ1-2; D is uncertain. The CDR3 length is 10 residues. The germline V and J ends were trimmed by 1 base and 6 bases, with 3 bases remaining between them. The germline V gene has CDR1 SQVTM and CDR2 ANQGSEA. The DNA for the CDR3 is TGCAGCGTTGAAGGGAATGGCTACACCTTC. Its protein product is CSVEGNGYTF. Full variable domain (rest looked up from reference TRBV29-1 and TRBJ1-2): SAVISQKPSRDICQRGTSLTIQCQVDSQVTMMFWYRQQPGQSLTLIATANQGSEATYESGFVIDKFPISRPNLTFSTLTVSNMSPEDSSIYLCSVEGNGYTFGSGTRLTVV.

The chain combines TRBV3-1 (or the pseudogene TRBV3-2) with TRBJ1-2; 11 nucleotides align to TRBD1. Germline V lookup: CDR1 LGHDT, CDR2 YNNKEL (reference sequence). There are 17 residues in the CDR3. With 1 base clipped from V and 0 bases from J, the junction kept 4 bases outside the gene matches. In nucleotides, the CDR3 is TGTGCCAGCAGCCAAGGGGGGACAGGGGGACCTAACTATGGCTACACCTTC. This encodes CASSQGGTGGPNYGYTF.